These 16 T cell receptor beta chains were sequenced from one sample in a study of OX40 agonist ivuxolimab in advanced cancers. Profiling relied on immunoSEQ multiplex PCR, and the TCRdb table lists in-frame clones only, not all of them. The profile shows 95,000 to 150,000 clones, around 93% of them singletons. The input for sequencing was CD4+ or CD8+ T cells sorted from blood, taken in a trial of the OX40 agonist ivuxolimab. Receptors originate from an adult with an advanced solid tumor such as melanoma, head and neck, liver or kidney cancer.

The chain employs TRBV9 and TRBJ1-1, with TRBD1 identical over 7 bases. Germline assignment: CDR1 SGDLS and CDR2 YYNGEE. The CDR3 runs 16 residues. The V segment lost 4 bases and the J segment 0 bases; nucleotides outside the gene matches: 9. The CDR3 nucleotides are TGTGCCAGCAGCTCGGGCCTGGGACAGCTGAACACTGAAGCTTTCTTT. It translates to CASSSGLGQLNTEAFF.

V usage is TRBV5-4 and J usage is TRBJ2-1, with D perhaps matching TRBD2 (5 bases). CDR1 and CDR2 from the germline V gene are SGHNT and YYREEE (reference sequence). The V and J ends lost 2 bases and 0 bases respectively, with 9 bases between them. CDR3 length equals 15 residues. The CDR3 sequence: CASSLAAISYNEQFF. In nucleotides, the CDR3 is TGTGCCAGCAGCTTAGCGGCGATCTCCTACAATGAGCAGTTCTTC.

The V and J genes are TRBV6-6 and TRBJ1-5; D is ambiguous. Germline V gene data show CDR1 as MNHNY and CDR2 as SVGAGI (reference sequence). The CDR3 is 14 amino acids. The V gene lost 7 bases and the J gene lost 0 bases, with 10 bases spanning the gap. CDR3 region: CASKGRFSNQPQHF. DNA for the CDR3: TGTGCCAGCAAGGGCAGGTTTAGCAATCAGCCCCAGCATTTT.

The chain links TRBV7-9 to TRBJ2-6; tentatively, D is TRBD1 (5 bases). Germline CDR1 reads SEHNR; CDR2 reads FQNEAQ (reference sequence). CDR3 size: 17 residues. Between the trimmed V and J ends, which lost 6 bases and 1 base, there was a span of 16 bases. The DNA for the CDR3 is TGTGCCAGCAGGGGATGGGGCGCGGTTTCTGGGGCCAACGTCCTGACTTTC. Residues: CASRGWGAVSGANVLTF.

The chain employs TRBV29-1 and TRBJ2-7; D perhaps matches TRBD1 (6 bases). CDR1 is SQVTM, CDR2 ANQGSEA, per germline. V shed 7 bases and J shed 2 bases, with 15 bases lying between them. The CDR3 length is 13 residues. CDR3 DNA: TGCAGCGGCCCCGGGACACCACCCTACGAGCAGTACTTC. Translating gives CSGPGTPPYEQYF.

The chain recombines TRBV19 with TRBJ1-2; 7 nucleotides agree with TRBD1. Trimming at V came to 3 bases and at J to 1 base, leaving 5 bases not matched to a gene. Germline loops: CDR1 LNHDA, CDR2 SQIVND (reference sequence). The CDR3 totals 15 residues. The CDR3 DNA follows: TGTGCCAGTAGTATCGAGGGACAGTTTAACTATGGCTACACCTTC. It translates to CASSIEGQFNYGYTF. The complete variable domain, with remaining parts taken from reference TRBV19 and TRBJ1-2, reads DGGITQSPKYLFRKEGQNVTLSCEQNLNHDAMYWYRQDPGQGLRLIYYSQIVNDFQKGDIAEGYSVSREKKESFPLTVTSAQKNPTAFYLCASSIEGQFNYGYTFGSGTRLTVV.

This chain connects TRBV28 to TRBJ2-2, with 8 bases matching TRBD2. The length of the CDR3 is 15 residues. Looked up from germline, CDR1 is MDHEN and CDR2 is SYDVKM. Losses at the gene ends were 6 bases for V and 7 bases for J; bases not matched to a gene: 10. CDR3 region: CASSRPGGPGGELFF. The CDR3 DNA sequence: TGTGCCAGCAGCCGCCCGGGAGGGCCGGGCGGGGAGCTGTTTTTT.

V gene TRBV11-2 combines with J gene TRBJ1-1; no definite D call. This CDR3 has 11 residues. Germline CDR1 SGHAT, CDR2 FQNNGV. V shed 2 bases and J shed 7 bases, with 5 bases lying between them. CDR3 nucleotides: TGTGCCAGCAGCTTAAGTCTTGAAGCTTTCTTT. It is translated as CASSLSLEAFF. Filled out from reference TRBV11-2 and TRBJ1-1, the complete variable domain reads EAGVAQSPRYKIIEKRQSVAFWCNPISGHATLYWYQQILGQGPKLLIQFQNNGVVDDSQLPKDRFSAERLKGVDSTLKIQPAKLEDSAVYLCASSLSLEAFFGQGTRLTVV.

CDR3 DNA sequence: TGTGCCAGCAGTGAATCTGCAGGATTCCCCGGGGAGCTGTTTTTT. It is translated as CASSESAGFPGELFF. The chain couples TRBV6-1 to TRBJ2-2; D not resolved. CDR1 is MNHNS, CDR2 SASEGT, per germline. Between the trimmed V and J ends, which lost 2 bases and 6 bases, there was a span of 13 bases. The CDR3 extends over 15 amino acids.

V gene TRBV5-6 combines with J gene TRBJ1-2, with TRBD1 matching 9 bases. Trimming took 0 bases from V and 3 from J; bases not matched to a gene: 6. The CDR3 consists of 16 residues. Per germline, CDR1 SGHDT and CDR2 YYEEEE. CDR3 region: CASSLGSGQGHYGYTF. The DNA for the CDR3 is TGTGCCAGCAGCTTGGGATCGGGACAGGGTCACTATGGCTACACCTTC.

Concerning this clone itself: The junction departs from the called germline gene at one end, perhaps through a read error. The rearrangement links TRBV6-1 to TRBJ1-6, with TRBD1 matching over 11 bases. This CDR3 comprises 14 residues. Germline assignment: CDR1 MNHNS and CDR2 SASEGT. In DNA form, the CDR3 reads TGTGCCAGCAGGGCCACGGATGGGGGGACAGGGGGAAACTTT. It specifies CASRATDGGTGGNF.

The J gene is TRBJ1-3, the V gene TRBV5-4, with D unclear. CDR1 and CDR2 (germline): SGHNT, YYREEE (reference sequence). Trimming took 4 bases from V and 4 from J, leaving 9 bases between them. CDR3 length: 13 amino acids. As DNA, the CDR3 is TGTGCCAGCAGCCTCCCGGACGGAAACACCATATATTTT. This sequence encodes CASSLPDGNTIYF.

This chain links TRBV18 with TRBJ2-7; no reliable D call. The V gene lost 0 bases and the J gene lost 0 bases, with 6 bases spanning the gap. Germline V CDR1 and CDR2: KGHSH, LQKENI. The CDR3 is 14 residues long. For the CDR3, the DNA is TGTGCCAGCTCACCACCGGGCACCTCCTACGAGCAGTACTTC. Translation gives CASSPPGTSYEQYF.

The chain combines TRBV7-3 with TRBJ2-3, with 7 bases fitting TRBD1. The CDR3 consists of 15 residues. Per the germline V gene, CDR1 is SGHTA and CDR2 is FQGTGA. After removal of 2 bases from V and 2 bases from J, the junction contained 4 bases not matched to a gene. The CDR3 here is CASSLVGQHTDTQYF. In nucleotides, the CDR3 is TGTGCCAGCAGCTTAGTGGGACAGCACACAGATACGCAGTATTTT.

The rearrangement links TRBV6-1 to TRBJ2-5, with 11 nucleotides matching TRBD2. This CDR3 contains 14 residues. Germline V gene data show CDR1 as MNHNS and CDR2 as SASEGT. Trimming cost V 5 bases and J 3 bases; bases outside gene matches: 2. For the CDR3, the DNA is TGTGCCAGCAGTTTTAGCGGGGGGGAAGAGACCCAGTACTTC. Translating it yields CASSFSGGEETQYF.

The chain carries TRBV7-9 and TRBJ2-3; the D is unclear. Germline CDR1 and CDR2: SEHNR and FQNEAQ (reference sequence). The germline V and J ends were trimmed by 2 bases and 3 bases, with 3 bases remaining between them. The CDR3 length is 12 residues. The CDR3 spells CASSLQTDTQYF. The CDR3 region has the DNA TGTGCCAGCAGCTTACAAACAGATACGCAGTATTTT.